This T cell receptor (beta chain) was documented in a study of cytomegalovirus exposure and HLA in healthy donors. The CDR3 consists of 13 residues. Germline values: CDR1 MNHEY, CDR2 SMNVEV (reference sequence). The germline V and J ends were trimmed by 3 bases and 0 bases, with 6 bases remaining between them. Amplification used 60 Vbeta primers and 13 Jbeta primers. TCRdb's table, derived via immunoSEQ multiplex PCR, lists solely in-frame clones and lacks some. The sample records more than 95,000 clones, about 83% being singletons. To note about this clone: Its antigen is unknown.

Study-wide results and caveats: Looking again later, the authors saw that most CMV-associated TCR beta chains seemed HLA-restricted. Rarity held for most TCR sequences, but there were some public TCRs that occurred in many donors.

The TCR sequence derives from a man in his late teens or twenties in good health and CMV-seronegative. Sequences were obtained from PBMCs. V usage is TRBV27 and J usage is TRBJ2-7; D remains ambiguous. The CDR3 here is CASSFHGSYEQYF. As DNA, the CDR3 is TGTGCCAGCAGTTTTCACGGCTCCTACGAGCAGTACTTC.